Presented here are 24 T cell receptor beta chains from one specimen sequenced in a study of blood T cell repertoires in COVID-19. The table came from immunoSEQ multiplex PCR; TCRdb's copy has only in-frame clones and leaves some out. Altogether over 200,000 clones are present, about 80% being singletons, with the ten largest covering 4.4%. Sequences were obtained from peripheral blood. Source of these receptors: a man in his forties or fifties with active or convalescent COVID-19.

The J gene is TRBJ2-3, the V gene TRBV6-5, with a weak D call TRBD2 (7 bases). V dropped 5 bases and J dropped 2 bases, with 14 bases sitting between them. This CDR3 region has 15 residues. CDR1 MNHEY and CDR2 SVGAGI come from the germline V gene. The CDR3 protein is CASSTGGLNTDTQYF. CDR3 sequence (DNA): TGTGCCAGCAGTACGGGGGGCCTGAACACAGATACGCAGTATTTT.

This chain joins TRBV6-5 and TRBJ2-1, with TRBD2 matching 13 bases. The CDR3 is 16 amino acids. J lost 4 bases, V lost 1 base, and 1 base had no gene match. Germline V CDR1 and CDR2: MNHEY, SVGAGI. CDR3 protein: CASSYLLAGGYNEQFF. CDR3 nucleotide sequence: TGTGCCAGCAGTTACTTACTAGCGGGGGGGTACAATGAGCAGTTCTTC.

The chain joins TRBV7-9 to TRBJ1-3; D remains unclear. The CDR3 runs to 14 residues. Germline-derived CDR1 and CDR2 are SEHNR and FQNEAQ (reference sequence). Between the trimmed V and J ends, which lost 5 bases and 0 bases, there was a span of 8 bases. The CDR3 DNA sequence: TGTGCCAGCAGCAAAACTAACTCTGGAAACACCATATATTTT. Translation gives CASSKTNSGNTIYF.

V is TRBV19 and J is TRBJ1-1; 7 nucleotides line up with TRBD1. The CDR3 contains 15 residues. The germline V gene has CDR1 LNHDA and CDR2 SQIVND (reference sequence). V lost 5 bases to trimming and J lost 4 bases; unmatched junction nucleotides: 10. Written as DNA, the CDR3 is TGTGCCAGTAGTTATGCAAGGGGGCGCGGCACTGAAGCTTTCTTT. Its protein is CASSYARGRGTEAFF.

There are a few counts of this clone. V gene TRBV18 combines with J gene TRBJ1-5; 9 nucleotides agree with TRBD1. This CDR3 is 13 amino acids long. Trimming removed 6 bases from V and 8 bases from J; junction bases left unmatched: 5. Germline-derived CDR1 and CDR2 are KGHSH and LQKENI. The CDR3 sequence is CASSADRGEPQHF. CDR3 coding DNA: TGTGCCAGCTCTGCAGACAGGGGGGAGCCCCAGCATTTT.

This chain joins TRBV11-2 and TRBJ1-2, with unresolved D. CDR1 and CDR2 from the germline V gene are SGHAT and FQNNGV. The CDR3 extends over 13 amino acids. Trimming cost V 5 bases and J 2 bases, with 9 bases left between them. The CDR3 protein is CASSAGGNYGYTF. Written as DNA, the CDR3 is TGTGCCAGCAGCGCAGGAGGGAACTATGGCTACACCTTC.

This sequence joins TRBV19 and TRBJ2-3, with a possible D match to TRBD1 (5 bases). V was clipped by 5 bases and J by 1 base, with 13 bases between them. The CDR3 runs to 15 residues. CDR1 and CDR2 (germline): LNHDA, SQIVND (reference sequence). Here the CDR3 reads CASSVGPLGTDTQYF. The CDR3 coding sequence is TGTGCCAGTAGTGTGGGGCCCCTGGGCACAGATACGCAGTATTTT.

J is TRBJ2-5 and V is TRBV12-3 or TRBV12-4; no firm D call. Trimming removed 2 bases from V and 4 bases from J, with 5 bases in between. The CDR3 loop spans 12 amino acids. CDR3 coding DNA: TGTGCCAGCAGTTTAAACGGAGAGACCCAGTACTTC. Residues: CASSLNGETQYF.

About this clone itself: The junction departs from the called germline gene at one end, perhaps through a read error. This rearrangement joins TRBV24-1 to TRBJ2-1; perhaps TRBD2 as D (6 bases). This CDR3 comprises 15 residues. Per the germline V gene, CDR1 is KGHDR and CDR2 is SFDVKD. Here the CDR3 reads CATSDHRDSNNEQFF. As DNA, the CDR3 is TGTGCCACCAGTGACCACCGGGACTCCAACAATGAGCAGTTCTTC.

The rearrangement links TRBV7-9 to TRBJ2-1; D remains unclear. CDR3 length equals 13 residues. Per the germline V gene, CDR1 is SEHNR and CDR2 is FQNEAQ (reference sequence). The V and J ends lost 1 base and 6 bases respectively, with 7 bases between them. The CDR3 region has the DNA TGTGCCAGCAGCTTAGGGGCGCGCAATGAGCAGTTCTTC. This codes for CASSLGARNEQFF.

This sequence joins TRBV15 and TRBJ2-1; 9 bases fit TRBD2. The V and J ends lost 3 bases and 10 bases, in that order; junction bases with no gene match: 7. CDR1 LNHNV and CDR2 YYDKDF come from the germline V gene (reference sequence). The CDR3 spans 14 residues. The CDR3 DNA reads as TGTGCCACCAGCAGGGGGTTAGCGGGGGTGGAGCAGTTCTTC. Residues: CATSRGLAGVEQFF.

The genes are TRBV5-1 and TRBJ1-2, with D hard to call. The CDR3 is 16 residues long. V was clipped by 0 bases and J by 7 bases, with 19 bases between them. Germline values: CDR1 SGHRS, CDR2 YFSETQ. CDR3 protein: CASSLAAQALSSGYTF. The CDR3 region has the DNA TGCGCCAGCAGCTTGGCTGCTCAAGCTCTAAGCTCTGGCTACACCTTC.

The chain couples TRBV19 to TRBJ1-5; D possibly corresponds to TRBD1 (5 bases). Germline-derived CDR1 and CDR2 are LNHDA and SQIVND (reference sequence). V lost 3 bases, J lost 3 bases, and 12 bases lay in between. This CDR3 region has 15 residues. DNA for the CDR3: TGTGCCAGTAGTATGGGGGGGTCCCCCAATCAGCCCCAGCATTTT. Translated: CASSMGGSPNQPQHF. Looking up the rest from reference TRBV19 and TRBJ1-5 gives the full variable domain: DGGITQSPKYLFRKEGQNVTLSCEQNLNHDAMYWYRQDPGQGLRLIYYSQIVNDFQKGDIAEGYSVSREKKESFPLTVTSAQKNPTAFYLCASSMGGSPNQPQHFGDGTRLSIL.

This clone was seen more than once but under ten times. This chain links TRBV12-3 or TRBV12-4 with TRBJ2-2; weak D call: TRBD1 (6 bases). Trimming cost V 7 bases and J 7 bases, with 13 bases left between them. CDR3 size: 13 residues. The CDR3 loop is CASNIGGIGELFF. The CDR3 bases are TGTGCCAGCAATATAGGGGGTATCGGGGAGCTGTTTTTT.

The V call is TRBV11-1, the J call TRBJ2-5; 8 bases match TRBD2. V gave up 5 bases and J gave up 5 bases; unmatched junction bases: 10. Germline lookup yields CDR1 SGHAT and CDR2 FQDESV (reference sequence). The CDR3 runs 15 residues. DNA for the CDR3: TGTGCCAGCAGCATCTCCCAGCGGGGGTGGGAGACCCAGTACTTC. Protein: CASSISQRGWETQYF. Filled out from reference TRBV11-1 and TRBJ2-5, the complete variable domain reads EAEVAQSPRYKITEKSQAVAFWCDPISGHATLYWYRQILGQGPELLVQFQDESVVDDSQLPKDRFSAERLKGVDSTLKIQPAELGDSAMYLCASSISQRGWETQYFGPGTRLLVL.

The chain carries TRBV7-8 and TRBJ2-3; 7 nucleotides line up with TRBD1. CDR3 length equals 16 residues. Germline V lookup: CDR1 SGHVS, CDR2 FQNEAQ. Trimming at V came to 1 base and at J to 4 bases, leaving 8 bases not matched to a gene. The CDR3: CASSLVSGGQADTQYF. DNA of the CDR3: TGTGCCAGCAGCTTAGTGTCAGGGGGTCAGGCAGATACGCAGTATTTT.

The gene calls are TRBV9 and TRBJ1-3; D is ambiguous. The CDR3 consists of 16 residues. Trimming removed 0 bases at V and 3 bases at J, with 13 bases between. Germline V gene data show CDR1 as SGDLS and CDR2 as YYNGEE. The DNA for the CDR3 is TGTGCCAGCAGCGTAGTCCCCTTGGTAGATGGAAACACCATATATTTT. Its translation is CASSVVPLVDGNTIYF.

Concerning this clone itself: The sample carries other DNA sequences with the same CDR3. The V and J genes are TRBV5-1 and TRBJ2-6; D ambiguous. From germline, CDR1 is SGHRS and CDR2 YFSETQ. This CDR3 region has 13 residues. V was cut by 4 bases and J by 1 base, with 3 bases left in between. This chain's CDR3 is CASSLSGANVLTF. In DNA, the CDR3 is TGCGCCAGCAGCCTATCTGGGGCCAACGTCCTGACTTTC.

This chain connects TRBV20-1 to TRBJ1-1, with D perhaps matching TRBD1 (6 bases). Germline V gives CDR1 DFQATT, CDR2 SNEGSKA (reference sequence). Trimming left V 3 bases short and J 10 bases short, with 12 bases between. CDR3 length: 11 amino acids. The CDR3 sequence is CSARDDRSAFF. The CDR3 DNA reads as TGCAGTGCTAGGGATGACAGGTCAGCTTTCTTT.

CDR3 sequence reads: CACRGGVEAFF. CDR3 sequence (DNA): TGTGCCTGCCGTGGGGGGGTTGAAGCTTTCTTT. This rearrangement joins TRBV12-3 or TRBV12-4 to TRBJ1-1; weak D call: TRBD1 (5 bases). The CDR3 spans 11 residues. V dropped 11 bases and J dropped 7 bases, with 14 bases sitting between them.

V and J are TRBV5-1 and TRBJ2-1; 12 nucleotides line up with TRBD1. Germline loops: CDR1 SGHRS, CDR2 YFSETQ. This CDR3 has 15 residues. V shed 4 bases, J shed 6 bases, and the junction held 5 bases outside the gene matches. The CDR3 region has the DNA TGCGCCAGCAGCCCGGGACAGGGGGCGCGCAATGAGCAGTTCTTC. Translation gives CASSPGQGARNEQFF.

CDR3 in DNA: TGTGCCAGTAAAACCGGGACAGAATACCAGCCCCAGCATTTT. Translation gives CASKTGTEYQPQHF. The chain couples TRBV19 to TRBJ1-5; TRBD1 matches 7 bases. The CDR3 loop spans 14 amino acids. V gave up 7 bases and J gave up 7 bases; unmatched junction bases: 10. Germline values: CDR1 LNHDA, CDR2 SQIVND (reference sequence).

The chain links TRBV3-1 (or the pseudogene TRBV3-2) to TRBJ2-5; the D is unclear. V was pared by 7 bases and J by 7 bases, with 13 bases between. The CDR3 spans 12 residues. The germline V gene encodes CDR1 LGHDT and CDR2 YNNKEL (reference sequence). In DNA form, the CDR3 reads TGTGCCAGCAACCCCCGCACGGGGACCCAGTACTTC. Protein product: CASNPRTGTQYF.

CDR3 sequence (DNA): TGTGCCATCAGTGACGGTGGGGGCGGCTACACCTTC. Translated, it gives CAISDGGGGYTF. The chain links TRBV10-3 to TRBJ1-2, with D tentatively TRBD1 (6 bases). The CDR3 spans 12 residues. The V gene's germline CDR1 is ENHRY and CDR2 SYGVKD. Deletions cut 3 bases from V and 8 bases from J, with 10 bases between.